This TCR beta chain emerged from a study of T cell repertoires in cytomegalovirus infection. Study as a whole: As its CMV epitopes, the study selected recently identified HLA-C-restricted and well-studied HLA-B-restricted targets. Carrying CMV and the relevant HLA type showed in public TCR beta signatures. Study results and caveats: HLA-C-restricted TCR beta clonotypes specific for CMV led the ex vivo response.

This clonotype was counted only a few times. No antigen is known for it. CDR1 SGHAT and CDR2 FQNNGV come from the germline V gene. V shed 5 bases and J 8 bases; nucleotides not matched to a gene: 14. The CDR3 consists of 17 residues. TCRdb used MiXCR to reprocess the reads, holding one entry per CDR3 protein. The sample consists of hundreds of thousands of distinct CDR3 sequences, roughly 46% of them appearing once. The source was cultured PBMCs, collected from culture after CMV antigen stimulation. The receptor's source is a human donor in good health (CMV status not recorded). Some clones in this sample may be carry-over from other donors' samples. The V call is TRBV11-2, the J call TRBJ2-1; 11 positions match TRBD1. CDR3 protein: CASSHKGQGVPRDEQFF. CDR3 bases: TGTGCCAGCAGCCATAAGGGACAGGGGGTTCCAAGGGATGAGCAGTTCTTC.